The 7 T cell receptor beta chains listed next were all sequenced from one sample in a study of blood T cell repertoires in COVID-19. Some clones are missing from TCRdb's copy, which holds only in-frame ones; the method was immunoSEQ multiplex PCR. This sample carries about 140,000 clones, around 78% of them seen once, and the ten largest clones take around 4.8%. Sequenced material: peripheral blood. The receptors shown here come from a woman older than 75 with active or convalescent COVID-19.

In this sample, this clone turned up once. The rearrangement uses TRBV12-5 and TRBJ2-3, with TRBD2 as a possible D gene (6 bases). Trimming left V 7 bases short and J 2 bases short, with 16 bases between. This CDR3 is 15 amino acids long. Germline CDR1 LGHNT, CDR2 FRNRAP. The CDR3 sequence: CASAERRGLTDTQYF. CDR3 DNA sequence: TGTGCTAGTGCCGAGCGGAGGGGTCTCACAGATACGCAGTATTTT.

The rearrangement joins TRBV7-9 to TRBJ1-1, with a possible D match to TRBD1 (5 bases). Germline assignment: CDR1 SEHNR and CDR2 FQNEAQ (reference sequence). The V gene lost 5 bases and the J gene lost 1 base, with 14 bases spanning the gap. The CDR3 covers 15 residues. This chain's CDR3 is CASSPRITGNTEAFF. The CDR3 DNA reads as TGTGCCAGCAGCCCCAGAATAACAGGGAACACTGAAGCTTTCTTT.

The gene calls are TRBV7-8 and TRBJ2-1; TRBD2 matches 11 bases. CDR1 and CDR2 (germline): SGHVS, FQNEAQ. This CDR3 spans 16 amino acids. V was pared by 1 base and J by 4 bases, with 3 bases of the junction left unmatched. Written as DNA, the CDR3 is TGTGCCAGCAGCTTAGTAGCGGGGGGGTTATACAATGAGCAGTTCTTC. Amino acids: CASSLVAGGLYNEQFF.

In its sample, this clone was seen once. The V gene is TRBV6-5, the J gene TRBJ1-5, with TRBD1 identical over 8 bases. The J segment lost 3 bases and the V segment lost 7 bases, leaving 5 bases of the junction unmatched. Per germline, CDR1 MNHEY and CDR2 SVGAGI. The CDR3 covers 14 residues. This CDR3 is CASTQTGVNQPQHF. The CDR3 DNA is TGTGCCAGCACTCAGACAGGGGTCAATCAGCCCCAGCATTTT.

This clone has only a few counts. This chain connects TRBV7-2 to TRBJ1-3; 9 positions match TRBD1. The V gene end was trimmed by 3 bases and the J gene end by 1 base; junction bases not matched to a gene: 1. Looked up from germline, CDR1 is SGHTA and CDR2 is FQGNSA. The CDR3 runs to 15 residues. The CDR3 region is CASSLGQGSGNTIYF. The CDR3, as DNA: TGTGCCAGCAGCTTGGGACAGGGTTCTGGAAACACCATATATTTT.

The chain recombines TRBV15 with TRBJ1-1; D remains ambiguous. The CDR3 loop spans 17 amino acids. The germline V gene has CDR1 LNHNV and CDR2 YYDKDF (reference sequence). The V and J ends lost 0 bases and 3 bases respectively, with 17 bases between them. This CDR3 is CATSRDLFTGWDTEAFF. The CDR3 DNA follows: TGTGCCACCAGCAGAGATCTTTTCACCGGGTGGGACACTGAAGCTTTCTTT.

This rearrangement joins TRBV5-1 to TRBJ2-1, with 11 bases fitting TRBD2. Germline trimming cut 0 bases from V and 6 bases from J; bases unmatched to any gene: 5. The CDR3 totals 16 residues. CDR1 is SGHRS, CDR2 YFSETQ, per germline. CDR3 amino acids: CASSLESSGGFNEQFF. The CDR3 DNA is TGCGCCAGCAGCTTGGAGTCTAGCGGGGGGTTCAATGAGCAGTTCTTC.